The 17 T cell receptor beta chains listed next were all sequenced from one sample in a study of blood T cell repertoires in COVID-19. Method: immunoSEQ multiplex PCR; TCRdb's copy keeps in-frame clones and lacks some. The table lists around 200,000 clones, around 89% of them singletons, with less than 1.5% in the top ten. The specimen sequenced was PBMCs or T cells enriched from blood (not recorded which). All receptors derive from a man younger than 40 who had recovered from COVID-19.

The genes are TRBV27 and TRBJ2-7, with D perhaps TRBD2 (6 bases). V dropped 0 bases and J dropped 7 bases, with 10 bases sitting between them. The germline CDR1 and CDR2 sequences are MNHEY and SMNVEV (reference sequence). The CDR3 contains 13 residues. Here the CDR3 reads CASSLSKGREQYF. DNA of the CDR3: TGTGCCAGCAGTTTATCGAAGGGGAGGGAGCAGTACTTC.

The chain couples TRBV5-4 to TRBJ2-7; a weak D match, TRBD1 (6 bases). The CDR3 is 15 residues long. Looked up from germline, CDR1 is SGHNT and CDR2 is YYREEE (reference sequence). V gave up 0 bases and J gave up 3 bases, with 13 bases separating them. The CDR3 loop is CASSLGQVARYEQYF. The CDR3 nucleotides are TGTGCCAGCAGCTTGGGACAGGTAGCGCGCTACGAGCAGTACTTC.

The chain combines TRBV3-1 (or the pseudogene TRBV3-2) with TRBJ2-7; 8 positions match TRBD1. In germline, CDR1 is LGHDT, CDR2 YNNKEL (reference sequence). The CDR3 spans 14 residues. V was pared by 1 base and J by 3 bases, with 2 bases of the junction left unmatched. CDR3 DNA sequence: TGTGCCAGCAGCCAAGTACAGGGGGGCTACGAGCAGTACTTC. It is translated as CASSQVQGGYEQYF.

The chain has TRBV5-6 and TRBJ1-6; a weak D match, TRBD1 (6 bases). The CDR3 is 16 residues long. V shed 0 bases and J shed 7 bases, with 14 bases lying between them. Germline CDR1 and CDR2: SGHDT and YYEEEE. The CDR3 spells CASSLDYRVENSPLHF. Here the CDR3 DNA reads TGTGCCAGCAGCTTGGATTACAGGGTGGAGAATTCACCCCTCCACTTT.

V is TRBV5-4 and J is TRBJ2-3; 10 bases fit TRBD1. Trimming removed 2 bases from V and 4 bases from J; junction bases left unmatched: 1. Germline CDR1 is SGHNT and CDR2 is YYREEE (reference sequence). The CDR3 is 14 amino acids. CDR3 nucleotide sequence: TGTGCCAGCAGCTTCGACAGGGGGCCAGATACGCAGTATTTT. It specifies CASSFDRGPDTQYF.

J is TRBJ2-7 and V is TRBV11-2; D is unclear. This CDR3 contains 15 residues. Deletions cut 0 bases from V and 3 bases from J, with 12 bases between. Germline V gene lookup returns CDR1 SGHAT and CDR2 FQNNGV. The CDR3: CASSLDLPLYYEQYF. The DNA for the CDR3 is TGTGCCAGCAGCTTAGATCTTCCCCTCTACTACGAGCAGTACTTC.

V is TRBV25-1 and J is TRBJ1-5, with a tentative D call TRBD1 (5 bases). Trimming shortened V by 2 bases and J by 3 bases, and 8 bases separated the two germline ends. In germline, CDR1 is MGHDK, CDR2 SYGVNS. This CDR3 contains 14 residues. CDR3 loop: CASSETGLNQPQHF. CDR3 in DNA: TGTGCCAGCAGTGAAACAGGCCTCAATCAGCCCCAGCATTTT.

This chain connects TRBV29-1 to TRBJ2-7, with TRBD1 matching over 8 bases. J gave up 3 bases and V 7 bases, and 11 bases lay outside the gene matches. Per germline, CDR1 SQVTM and CDR2 ANQGSEA. CDR3 length: 14 residues. The CDR3 loop reads CSASVGQGYYEQYF. The CDR3 DNA is TGCAGCGCCTCGGTCGGACAGGGTTACTACGAGCAGTACTTC.

The rearrangement uses TRBV4-2 and TRBJ2-6; D gene unclear. The V end lost 1 base, the J end lost 0 bases, and 7 bases lay between the germline ends. The CDR3 is made up of 16 amino acids. Germline CDR1 is LGHNA and CDR2 is YNFKEQ. CDR3 nucleotides: TGTGCCAGCAGCCAAGGTGGGCCCTCTGGGGCCAACGTCCTGACTTTC. Translated, it gives CASSQGGPSGANVLTF.

This rearrangement joins TRBV6-2 or TRBV6-3 to TRBJ1-3, with D possibly TRBD1 on 6 matching bases. The CDR3 has 13 amino acids. Germline loops: CDR1 MNHEY, CDR2 SVGEGT. V was shortened by 5 bases and J by 4 bases, with 9 bases between the two germline ends. In nucleotides, the CDR3 is TGTGCCAGCAGTCTCGGACAGGGAAACACCATATATTTT. It is translated as CASSLGQGNTIYF.

The chain links TRBV6-4 to TRBJ2-7; D might be TRBD1 (6 bases). The length of the CDR3 is 15 residues. CDR1 and CDR2 from the germline V gene are MRHNA and SNTAGT. Trimming cost V 0 bases and J 2 bases, with 11 bases left between them. The CDR3 loop is CASSDSDRNPYEQYF. CDR3 nucleotide sequence: TGTGCCAGCAGTGACTCCGACAGGAACCCCTACGAGCAGTACTTC.

The chain carries TRBV11-3 and TRBJ2-6; 8 nucleotides match TRBD1. This CDR3 spans 18 amino acids. The J segment lost 1 base and the V segment lost 3 bases, leaving 8 bases of the junction unmatched. Looked up from germline, CDR1 is SGHNT and CDR2 is YENEEA. The CDR3, as DNA: TGTGCCAGCAGCTTCACAGGGGGTTACGGATCTGGGGCCAACGTCCTGACTTTC. Translated, it gives CASSFTGGYGSGANVLTF. Full variable domain (rest looked up from reference TRBV11-3 and TRBJ2-6): EAGVVQSPRYKIIEKKQPVAFWCNPISGHNTLYWYLQNLGQGPELLIRYENEEAVDDSQLPKDRFSAERLKGVDSTLKIQPAELGDSAVYLCASSFTGGYGSGANVLTFGAGSRLTVL.

This chain links TRBV10-3 with TRBJ2-1; 9 bases agree with TRBD2. Germline trimming cut 4 bases from V and 0 bases from J; bases unmatched to any gene: 10. The length of the CDR3 is 18 residues. From germline, CDR1 is ENHRY and CDR2 SYGVKD. CDR3 region: CAISGAAGGGLSYNEQFF. CDR3 in DNA: TGTGCCATCAGTGGAGCTGCGGGAGGGGGACTCTCCTACAATGAGCAGTTCTTC.

The chain couples TRBV18 to TRBJ1-2, with 10 bases lining up with TRBD1. Trimming removed 8 bases from V and 2 bases from J; junction bases left unmatched: 5. This CDR3 region has 14 residues. Germline V CDR1 and CDR2: KGHSH, LQKENI. CDR3 in amino acids: CASSETGGNYGYTF. The CDR3 nucleotides are TGTGCCAGCAGCGAGACAGGGGGCAACTATGGCTACACCTTC.

The table lists this clone with a few counts. The chain combines TRBV6-4 with TRBJ1-2; D is unresolved. Trimming cost V 2 bases and J 4 bases, with 8 bases left between them. This CDR3 is built from 13 residues. Germline V gene sequence: CDR1 MRHNA, CDR2 SNTAGT. CDR3: CASSDGGPYGYTF. The CDR3 DNA reads as TGTGCCAGCAGTGACGGCGGCCCCTATGGCTACACCTTC.

This chain joins TRBV19 and TRBJ1-2; TRBD1 aligns across 8 bases. The CDR3 length is 13 residues. V shed 4 bases and J 8 bases; nucleotides not matched to a gene: 6. Germline V gene sequence: CDR1 LNHDA, CDR2 SQIVND (reference sequence). The CDR3 is CASSRQGAIGYTF. The CDR3 nucleotides are TGTGCCAGTAGTAGGCAGGGGGCGATCGGCTACACCTTC.

V and J are TRBV4-1 and TRBJ2-7; TRBD1 matches at 12 bases. CDR1 MGHRA and CDR2 YSYEKL come from the germline V gene. The CDR3 is made up of 16 amino acids. The J segment lost 7 bases and the V segment lost 1 base, leaving 8 bases of the junction unmatched. The CDR3 loop reads CASSQGGGQGAEEQYF. CDR3 nucleotides: TGCGCCAGCAGCCAAGGGGGGGGACAGGGGGCTGAAGAGCAGTACTTC.